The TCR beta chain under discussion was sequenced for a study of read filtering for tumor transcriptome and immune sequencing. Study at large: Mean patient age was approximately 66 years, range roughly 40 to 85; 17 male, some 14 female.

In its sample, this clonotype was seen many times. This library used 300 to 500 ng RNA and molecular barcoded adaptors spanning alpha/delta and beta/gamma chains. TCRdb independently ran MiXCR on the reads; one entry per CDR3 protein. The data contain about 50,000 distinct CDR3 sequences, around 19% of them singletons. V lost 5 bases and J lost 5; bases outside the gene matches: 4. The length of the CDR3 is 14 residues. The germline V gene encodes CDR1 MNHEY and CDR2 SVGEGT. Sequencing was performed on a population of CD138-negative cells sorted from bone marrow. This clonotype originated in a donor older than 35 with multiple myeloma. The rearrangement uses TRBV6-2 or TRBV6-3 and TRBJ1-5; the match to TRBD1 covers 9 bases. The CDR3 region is CASSLRQGDQPQHF. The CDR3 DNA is TGTGCCAGCAGTCTCCGACAGGGGGATCAGCCCCAGCATTTT.